One sample yielded the 19 T cell receptor beta chains listed below, sequenced in a study of cytomegalovirus exposure and HLA in healthy donors. The PCR was carried out with 60 Vbeta primers and 13 Jbeta primers. Here immunoSEQ multiplex PCR was the method, and the copy in TCRdb shows in-frame clones only, minus some. This table holds 150,000 to 200,000 clones, around four fifths found once. Specimen: PBMCs. The receptors here all came from a female donor in good health and CMV-seronegative.

This chain connects TRBV28 to TRBJ1-6, with 10 bases lining up with TRBD1. CDR3 length: 16 residues. V lost 6 bases and J lost 6; bases outside the gene matches: 8. Germline CDR1 and CDR2: MDHEN and SYDVKM. The CDR3 DNA reads as TGTGCCAGCAGCGGGACAGGGGCGCCTCGTAATTCACCCCTCCACTTT. Translated, it gives CASSGTGAPRNSPLHF.

The CDR3 loop reads CASSLLATSMAIAPVVFF. The CDR3 DNA sequence: TGTGCCAGCAGTCTCCTGGCGACTAGCATGGCCATAGCTCCGGTGGTGTTTTTT. The rearrangement joins TRBV28 to TRBJ2-2; 7 bases match TRBD2. The CDR3 extends over 18 amino acids. J lost 15 bases, V lost 5 bases, and 27 bases had no gene match. Germline V lookup: CDR1 MDHEN, CDR2 SYDVKM.

The V call is TRBV11-1, the J call TRBJ2-5; maybe TRBD2 (5 bases). The CDR3 sequence is 12 residues long. Germline CDR1 and CDR2: SGHAT and FQDESV (reference sequence). V lost 10 bases to trimming and J lost 6 bases, with 15 bases between them. In nucleotides, the CDR3 is TGTGCCATAGGCCCAGCCGGGAAGACCCAGTACTTC. Protein sequence: CAIGPAGKTQYF.

The count of this clone is one. The chain uses TRBV5-4 and TRBJ1-1, with D possibly TRBD1 on 6 matching bases. The length of the CDR3 is 15 residues. Trimming removed 0 bases from V and 4 bases from J, with 13 bases in between. Germline V lookup: CDR1 SGHNT, CDR2 YYREEE (reference sequence). Written as DNA, the CDR3 is TGTGCCAGCAGCTTGGGAGGGGGGGTGGGCACTGAAGCTTTCTTT. Amino acid sequence: CASSLGGGVGTEAFF. The whole variable domain, filled in from reference TRBV5-4 and TRBJ1-1, reads ETGVTQSPTHLIKTRGQQVTLRCSSQSGHNTVSWYQQALGQGPQFIFQYYREEENGRGNFPPRFSGLQFPNYSSELNVNALELDDSALYLCASSLGGGVGTEAFFGQGTRLTVV.

V and J are TRBV4-3 and TRBJ1-2, with D unresolved. The ends were cut back, 4 bases at V and 8 bases at J, with 8 bases in the middle. The length of the CDR3 is 11 residues. CDR1 is LGHNA, CDR2 YSLEER, per germline. The CDR3 bases are TGCGCCAGCAGCCCGGGGAACGGCTACACCTTC. Translating it yields CASSPGNGYTF.

This clone has just a few counts. J is TRBJ2-3 and V is TRBV13; a weak D match, TRBD1 (6 bases). The V gene lost 3 bases and the J gene lost 6 bases, with 7 bases spanning the gap. Germline CDR1 reads PRHDT; CDR2 reads FYEKMQ (reference sequence). CDR3 length: 12 residues. The CDR3 DNA sequence: TGTGCCAGCAGCTTTGACAGGGATACGCAGTATTTT. It codes for CASSFDRDTQYF.

In regard to this clone: Other DNA sequences in the sample encode the same CDR3. The V gene is TRBV6-5, the J gene TRBJ2-7; maybe TRBD2 (5 bases). The V end lost 4 bases, the J end lost 2 bases, and 9 bases lay between the germline ends. The CDR3 covers 13 residues. Germline V CDR1 and CDR2: MNHEY, SVGAGI. The CDR3 DNA reads TGTGCCAGCAGTTTAGGACTTGCCTACGAGCAGTACTTC. Residues: CASSLGLAYEQYF.

The chain employs TRBV15 and TRBJ2-1; the D gene is possibly TRBD1 (7 bases). This CDR3 is 16 amino acids long. Germline-derived CDR1 and CDR2 are LNHNV and YYDKDF (reference sequence). V dropped 6 bases and J dropped 5 bases, with 20 bases sitting between them. The CDR3, as DNA: TGTGCCACCAGTCATGGCGGGACAGAAATTAACAATGAGCAGTTCTTC. This translates into CATSHGGTEINNEQFF. Full variable domain (remainder filled in from reference TRBV15 and TRBJ2-1): DAMVIQNPRYQVTQFGKPVTLSCSQTLNHNVMYWYQQKSSQAPKLLFHYYDKDFNNEADTPDNFQSRRPNTSFCFLDIRSPGLGDTAMYLCATSHGGTEINNEQFFGPGTRLTVL.

The genes are TRBV5-1 and TRBJ2-1, with TRBD2 as a possible D gene (6 bases). CDR1 SGHRS and CDR2 YFSETQ come from the germline V gene. Trimming pared 0 bases from V and 14 bases from J, leaving 12 bases between. The CDR3 runs to 12 residues. Here the CDR3 reads CASSLDTGVEFF. The CDR3 DNA follows: TGCGCCAGCAGCTTGGATACGGGGGTAGAGTTCTTC. The complete variable domain, with remaining parts taken from reference TRBV5-1 and TRBJ2-1, reads KAGVTQTPRYLIKTRGQQVTLSCSPISGHRSVSWYQQTPGQGLQFLFEYFSETQRNKGNFPGRFSGRQFSNSRSEMNVSTLELGDSALYLCASSLDTGVEFFGPGTRLTVL.

This clone came up once. The rearrangement links TRBV7-6 to TRBJ2-2; 13 bases are a match to TRBD2. Germline trimming cut 5 bases from V and 8 bases from J; bases unmatched to any gene: 8. The CDR3 length is 16 residues. Germline V gene sequence: CDR1 SGHVS, CDR2 FNYEAQ. The CDR3 sequence: CASSERTSGGPGELFF. The CDR3 DNA reads TGTGCCAGCAGCGAACGGACTAGCGGGGGACCAGGGGAGCTGTTTTTT.

The rearrangement joins TRBV28 to TRBJ2-2, with 9 nucleotides matching TRBD1. The V gene's germline CDR1 is MDHEN and CDR2 SYDVKM. The J segment lost 4 bases and the V segment lost 5 bases, leaving 2 bases of the junction unmatched. There are 14 residues in the CDR3. The CDR3 nucleotides read TGTGCCAGCAGTGCGACAGGGGGCACCGGGGAGCTGTTTTTT. This codes for CASSATGGTGELFF.

The rearrangement links TRBV18 to TRBJ2-6; TRBD1 matches 10 bases. Germline V gene data show CDR1 as KGHSH and CDR2 as LQKENI. Trimming removed 2 bases from V and 2 bases from J; junction bases left unmatched: 6. This CDR3 comprises 18 residues. CDR3 sequence (DNA): TGTGCCAGCTCACCAGGCGGGACAGGGGTAGCTGGGGCCAACGTCCTGACTTTC. Translation: CASSPGGTGVAGANVLTF.

This chain joins TRBV2 and TRBJ2-3; no clear D. Germline lookup yields CDR1 SNHLY and CDR2 FYNNEI. Trimming removed 6 bases at V and 0 bases at J, with 10 bases between. This CDR3 comprises 14 residues. In DNA form, the CDR3 reads TGTGCCAGCAGACTAACTCGGAGCACAGATACGCAGTATTTT. Its translation: CASRLTRSTDTQYF. Full variable domain (outside the CDR3, taken from reference TRBV2 and TRBJ2-3): EPEVTQTPSHQVTQMGQEVILRCVPISNHLYFYWYRQILGQKVEFLVSFYNNEISEKSEIFDDQFSVERPDGSNFTLKIRSTKLEDSAMYFCASRLTRSTDTQYFGPGTRLTVL.

The chain links TRBV19 to TRBJ1-6, with 9 nucleotides matching TRBD1. This CDR3 region has 16 residues. The junction had 7 bases not matched to a gene; V was cut back by 7 bases and J by 3 bases. CDR1 and CDR2 (germline): LNHDA, SQIVND (reference sequence). CDR3 nucleotides: TGTGCCAGTATCGGGACAGGGCAATACTATAATTCACCCCTCCACTTT. Residues: CASIGTGQYYNSPLHF.

The V and J genes are TRBV7-2 and TRBJ2-1; 14 bases are shared with TRBD2. The junction had 4 bases not matched to a gene; V was cut back by 4 bases and J by 5 bases. Germline CDR1 and CDR2: SGHTA and FQGNSA. CDR3 length: 16 amino acids. The CDR3 loop is CASSSTSGGVDNEQFF. The CDR3 DNA is TGTGCCAGCAGCTCGACTAGCGGGGGGGTTGACAATGAGCAGTTCTTC.

V and J are TRBV15 and TRBJ1-5; maybe TRBD1 (5 bases). Germline CDR1 is LNHNV and CDR2 is YYDKDF (reference sequence). V was trimmed by 0 bases and J by 7 bases, leaving 19 bases between them. The CDR3 length is 17 residues. The CDR3 is CATSRDGSSGRGQPQHF. The DNA of the CDR3 is TGTGCCACCAGCAGAGATGGGTCGTCGGGGCGGGGGCAGCCCCAGCATTTT.

CDR3 sequence reads: CASRTGSYNSPLHF. The CDR3 bases are TGTGCCAGCAGGACAGGTTCCTATAATTCACCCCTCCACTTT. The chain carries TRBV6-1 and TRBJ1-6; possible D gene TRBD1, 6 bases. Trimming removed 6 bases from V and 1 base from J, with 7 bases in between. The CDR3 contains 14 residues. In germline, CDR1 is MNHNS, CDR2 SASEGT.

The chain joins TRBV11-2 to TRBJ1-1, with TRBD1 as a possible D gene (5 bases). The CDR3 is 14 residues long. Germline lookup yields CDR1 SGHAT and CDR2 FQNNGV. Trimming pared 4 bases from V and 1 base from J, leaving 10 bases between. CDR3 protein: CASSSWGGNTEAFF. Written as DNA, the CDR3 is TGTGCCAGCAGCTCGTGGGGGGGGAACACTGAAGCTTTCTTT.

In its sample, this clone was seen a few times. The gene calls are TRBV28 and TRBJ1-2; TRBD1 aligns across 8 bases. V trimming: 6 bases; J trimming: 5 bases; junction bases outside the gene matches: 8. Germline V gene data show CDR1 as MDHEN and CDR2 as SYDVKM. CDR3 length: 14 residues. The CDR3 region has the DNA TGTGCCAGCAGGGTAGACAGGGGAGGATATGGCTACACCTTC. Protein sequence: CASRVDRGGYGYTF.